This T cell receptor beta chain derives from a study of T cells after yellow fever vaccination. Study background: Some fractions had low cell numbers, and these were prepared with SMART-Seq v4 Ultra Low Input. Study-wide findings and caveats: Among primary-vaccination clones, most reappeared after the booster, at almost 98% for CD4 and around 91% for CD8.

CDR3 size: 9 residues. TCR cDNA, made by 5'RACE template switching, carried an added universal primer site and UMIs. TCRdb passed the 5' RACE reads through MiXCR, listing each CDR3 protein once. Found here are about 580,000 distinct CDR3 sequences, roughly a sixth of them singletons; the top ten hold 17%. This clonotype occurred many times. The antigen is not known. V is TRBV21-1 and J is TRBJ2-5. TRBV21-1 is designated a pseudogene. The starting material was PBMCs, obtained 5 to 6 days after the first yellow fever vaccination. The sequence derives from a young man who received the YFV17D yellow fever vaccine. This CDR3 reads CASRETQYF. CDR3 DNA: TGTGCCAGCAGGGAGACCCAGTACTTC.